These 14 T cell receptor beta chains came from one sample sequenced in a study of PD-L1 blockade in urothelial cancer. Assay used: immunoSEQ multiplex PCR; TCRdb lists only in-frame clones, some missing. The sample holds about 52,000 clones, 60% to 80% seen once. The sequenced sample was PBMCs, obtained around atezolizumab (anti-PD-L1) treatment. The receptors shown here come from a man in his sixties or seventies with urothelial cancer.

This chain joins TRBV7-2 and TRBJ2-3, with 8 bases aligning to TRBD2. The length of the CDR3 is 15 residues. Germline assignment: CDR1 SGHTA and CDR2 FQGNSA. Trimming cost V 5 bases and J 2 bases; bases outside gene matches: 6. The CDR3 is CASSPGTSSTDTQYF. The CDR3 region has the DNA TGTGCCAGCAGCCCCGGGACTAGTTCCACAGATACGCAGTATTTT.

The chain combines TRBV6-5 with TRBJ2-1, with D perhaps TRBD2 (5 bases). V shed 6 bases and J shed 0 bases, with 12 bases lying between them. Germline CDR1 MNHEY, CDR2 SVGAGI. The CDR3 runs 15 residues. CDR3 DNA sequence: TGTGCCAGCAGCCAAACGGGGTCCTCCTACAATGAGCAGTTCTTC. Amino acids: CASSQTGSSYNEQFF.

The chain links TRBV6-5 to TRBJ1-6; D might be TRBD1 (6 bases). V was clipped by 7 bases and J by 6 bases, with 16 bases between them. The CDR3 totals 15 residues. The germline gives CDR1 MNHEY, CDR2 SVGAGI. CDR3 residues: CASTALQGPNSPLHF. DNA of the CDR3: TGTGCCAGCACCGCCCTACAGGGTCCTAATTCACCCCTCCACTTT.

V gene TRBV7-8 combines with J gene TRBJ1-5, with a possible D match to TRBD1 (6 bases). The CDR3 consists of 15 residues. V lost 2 bases and J lost 4, with 12 bases in between. The germline gives CDR1 SGHVS, CDR2 FQNEAQ. CDR3 amino acids: CASSLMAGANQPQHF. CDR3 in DNA: TGTGCCAGCAGCTTAATGGCAGGGGCTAATCAGCCCCAGCATTTT.

This clone was observed a single time. The chain employs TRBV14 and TRBJ2-7, with TRBD2 matching 9 bases. The V and J ends lost 1 base and 5 bases, in that order; junction bases with no gene match: 15. This CDR3 has 18 residues. Germline V gives CDR1 SGHDN, CDR2 FVKESK. As DNA, the CDR3 is TGTGCCAGCAGCCAAGGAGCCTACATGACTAGCGGTCTAGACGAGCAGTACTTC. This translates into CASSQGAYMTSGLDEQYF.

This clone has just a few counts. In DNA form, the CDR3 reads TGCGCCAGCAGCCGATCCGCTGTAAGAGGGCATCAGCCCCAGCATTTT. It yields the protein CASSRSAVRGHQPQHF. The chain uses TRBV4-1 and TRBJ1-5; no firm D call. V lost 4 bases, J lost 5 bases, and 18 bases lay in between. The CDR3 covers 16 residues. From germline, CDR1 is MGHRA and CDR2 YSYEKL.

This sequence joins TRBV4-2 and TRBJ2-5, with 10 bases matching TRBD2. The V and J ends lost 0 bases and 4 bases, in that order; junction bases with no gene match: 11. The CDR3 length is 18 residues. CDR1 is LGHNA, CDR2 YNFKEQ, per germline. The CDR3 sequence is CASSQEVGASGSPETQYF. CDR3 DNA sequence: TGTGCCAGCAGCCAAGAAGTAGGGGCTAGCGGGAGTCCAGAGACCCAGTACTTC.

This clone was recorded only once. The rearrangement uses TRBV7-2 and TRBJ2-5; 12 nucleotides match TRBD2. Germline CDR1 reads SGHTA; CDR2 reads FQGNSA. The CDR3 runs to 18 residues. The ends lost 3 bases at V and 5 bases at J; junction bases unmatched: 13. The CDR3 DNA reads TGTGCCAGCAGCTTGGCAGCCCCGGCTAGCGGGAGGGGGGAGACCCAGTACTTC. This encodes CASSLAAPASGRGETQYF.

This rearrangement joins TRBV30 to TRBJ1-3; D unresolved. The CDR3 runs to 15 residues. CDR1 is GTSNPN and CDR2 is SVGIG in the germline V gene (reference sequence). V was trimmed by 0 bases and J by 0 bases, leaving 9 bases between them. The CDR3 region has the DNA TGTGCCTGGAGTGTATTGGGCTTCTCTGGAAACACCATATATTTT. Amino acids: CAWSVLGFSGNTIYF. The full variable domain, completed using reference TRBV30 and TRBJ1-3, is SQTIHQWPATLVQPVGSPLSLECTVEGTSNPNLYWYRQAAGRGLQLLFYSVGIGQISSEVPQNLSASRPQDRQFILSSKKLLLSDSGFYLCAWSVLGFSGNTIYFGEGSWLTVV.

The rearrangement links TRBV6-5 to TRBJ1-4; D gene ambiguous. V dropped 6 bases and J dropped 7 bases, with 15 bases sitting between them. This CDR3 has 14 residues. Germline CDR1 is MNHEY and CDR2 is SVGAGI. The CDR3 reads CASRRIVVGEKLFF. DNA of the CDR3: TGTGCCAGCAGGCGTATTGTAGTTGGTGAAAAACTGTTTTTT.

This sequence joins TRBV9 and TRBJ1-2, with a possible D match to TRBD1 (6 bases). Germline CDR1 SGDLS, CDR2 YYNGEE. The length of the CDR3 is 14 residues. Trimming pared 4 bases from V and 4 bases from J, leaving 14 bases between. The CDR3 DNA reads as TGTGCCAGCAGCCCAACAGGGTTTTCCTATGGCTACACCTTC. It yields the protein CASSPTGFSYGYTF.

The genes are TRBV10-3 and TRBJ1-5; possible D gene TRBD1, 5 bases. The CDR3 has 15 residues. V shed 4 bases and J shed 1 base, with 11 bases lying between them. Per germline, CDR1 ENHRY and CDR2 SYGVKD. DNA of the CDR3: TGTGCCATCAGTGCCCGGGGGGACAGCAATCAGCCCCAGCATTTT. This translates into CAISARGDSNQPQHF.

The chain is built from TRBV18 and TRBJ2-7, with TRBD1 identical over 7 bases. Germline loops: CDR1 KGHSH, CDR2 LQKENI. The CDR3 spans 14 residues. V dropped 2 bases and J dropped 3; count of bases not matched to a gene: 4. This CDR3 is CASSPVQGDYEQYF. The DNA for the CDR3 is TGTGCCAGCTCACCAGTCCAGGGGGACTACGAGCAGTACTTC.

The chain joins TRBV5-1 to TRBJ2-4, with 9 bases aligning to TRBD1. The CDR3 runs to 17 residues. With 0 bases clipped from V and 6 bases from J, the junction kept 10 bases outside the gene matches. CDR1 is SGHRS, CDR2 YFSETQ, per germline. CDR3 DNA sequence: TGCGCCAGCAGCTTGGTGACGGGACAGGGAAGTGGAAACATTCAGTACTTC. It translates to CASSLVTGQGSGNIQYF.